One and the same sample provided the 18 T cell receptor beta chains below, sequenced in a study of T cells in Graves' hyperthyroidism and ophthalmopathy. RNA transcripts served as the template for amplifying TCR beta CDR3 regions. Researchers ran a first-round RT-PCR on the TCR CDR3 using the HTBI primer set. TCRdb re-analysed the multiplex PCR reads in MiXCR, keeping a single row per CDR3 protein. The sample has approximately 640,000 distinct CDR3 sequences, 17% seen once. The sequenced sample consisted of blood. The receptors were sampled from a man aged 45-60 years with Graves' hyperthyroidism.

This clonotype was seen ten or more times. The chain recombines TRBV30 with TRBJ1-4, with D uncertain. V was cut by 2 bases and J by 8 bases, with 9 bases left in between. Germline assignment: CDR1 GTSNPN and CDR2 SVGIG (reference sequence). The CDR3 covers 12 residues. The CDR3, as DNA: TGTGCCTGGAGTCGGCCTGGGGAAAAACTGTTTTTT. Its translation is CAWSRPGEKLFF.

The rearrangement joins TRBV3-1 to TRBJ1-5; weak D call: TRBD1 (5 bases). CDR1 is LGHDT and CDR2 is YNNKEL in the germline V gene (reference sequence). The CDR3 consists of 15 residues. Trimming cost V 5 bases and J 0 bases, with 11 bases left between them. The CDR3 region has the DNA TGTGCCAGCAGCAGATCAGGGAATAGCAATCAGCCCCAGCATTTT. This translates into CASSRSGNSNQPQHF. Complete variable domain (other parts from reference TRBV3-1 and TRBJ1-5): DTAVSQTPKYLVTQMGNDKSIKCEQNLGHDTMYWYKQDSKKFLKIMFSYNNKELIINETVPNRFSPKSPDKAHLNLHINSLELGDSAVYFCASSRSGNSNQPQHFGDGTRLSIL.

On this clonotype: A much larger clonotype is one base distant, so this may be a read error. V is TRBV27 and J is TRBJ2-7; D is uncertain. V dropped 7 bases and J dropped 2 bases, with 24 bases sitting between them. This CDR3 has 17 residues. CDR1 is MNHEY, CDR2 SMNVEV, per germline (reference sequence). The CDR3 reads CASNSSMVAGLAYEQYF. The DNA for the CDR3 is TGTGCCAGCAATTCCTCAATGGTGGCTGGGTTGGCCTACGAGCAGTACTTC.

This clonotype showed up just a few times. CDR3 nucleotides: TGTGCCAGCAGTTTAAACAGGGTAAAGGATGGCTACACCTTC. Its translation: CASSLNRVKDGYTF. The rearrangement uses TRBV28 and TRBJ1-2, with D possibly being TRBD1 (6 bases). The germline V and J ends were trimmed by 2 bases and 6 bases, with 13 bases remaining between them. This CDR3 has 14 residues. Per germline, CDR1 MDHEN and CDR2 SYDVKM.

This clonotype occurred many times. The chain recombines TRBV2 with TRBJ2-5, with D tentatively TRBD2 (7 bases). CDR3 size: 15 residues. The germline V gene has CDR1 SNHLY and CDR2 FYNNEI. The V end was cut by 1 base, the J end by 5 bases, with 14 bases between. CDR3 coding DNA: TGTGCCAGCAGTGAAGTCGGGGGGCAAGGCGAGACCCAGTACTTC. As protein: CASSEVGGQGETQYF.

This clonotype was seen ten or more times. The chain joins TRBV2 to TRBJ1-1, with 7 bases matching TRBD1. V shed 4 bases, J shed 7 bases, and the junction held 6 bases outside the gene matches. The CDR3 consists of 13 residues. The germline V gene encodes CDR1 SNHLY and CDR2 FYNNEI. The CDR3 sequence is CASSAETGFEAFF. CDR3 DNA: TGTGCCAGCAGTGCCGAGACAGGGTTTGAAGCTTTCTTT.

Note on this clonotype: This may arise from a read error, as a much more abundant clone is one base away. The chain combines TRBV2 with TRBJ2-3; D not certain. The germline V gene has CDR1 SNHLY and CDR2 FYNNEI. V lost 6 bases, J lost 2 bases, and 15 bases lay in between. This CDR3 region has 15 residues. CDR3 nucleotides: TGTGCCAGCAGCCGAGTATCGGGTTACACAGATACGCAGTATTTT. Translating gives CASSRVSGYTDTQYF.

V and J are TRBV20-1 and TRBJ2-2; 7 bases are a match to TRBD1. The CDR3 has 14 amino acids. V shed 5 bases and J 6 bases; nucleotides not matched to a gene: 9. The germline CDR1 and CDR2 sequences are DFQATT and SNEGSKA (reference sequence). CDR3 sequence reads: CSAERQGGAGELFF. CDR3 bases: TGCAGTGCTGAAAGACAGGGTGGGGCCGGGGAGCTGTTTTTT.

The sample holds a few counts of this clonotype. This chain uses TRBV6-9 with TRBJ2-1; perhaps D is TRBD1 or TRBD2 (5 bases each). CDR1 is MNHGY, CDR2 SVAAGI, per germline. The CDR3 length is 13 residues. Trimming left V 3 bases short and J 7 bases short, with 10 bases between. For the CDR3, the DNA is TGTGCCAGCAGTTACGGGACCTCGAATGAGCAGTTCTTC. Protein: CASSYGTSNEQFF.

Worth noting for this clonotype: Given a much more abundant clone one base away, this may be a read error. This chain joins TRBV18 and TRBJ2-7; TRBD1 is a possible D gene (5 bases). Trimming stripped 0 bases from V and 4 bases from J, with 13 bases between. The CDR3 is 15 residues long. Germline CDR1 KGHSH, CDR2 LQKENI. The CDR3 region is CASSPPGREIYEQYF. CDR3 nucleotides: TGTGCCAGCTCACCACCGGGCAGGGAAATTTACGAGCAGTACTTC.

This chain links TRBV6-2 or TRBV6-3 with TRBJ1-2, with a weak D call TRBD1 (6 bases). CDR1 and CDR2 (germline): MNHEY, SVGEGT. The V gene lost 6 bases and the J gene lost 8 bases, with 40 bases spanning the gap. The CDR3 loop spans 21 amino acids. The CDR3 DNA follows: TGTGCCAGCAGATCCCCCCGAGGGGGAAGGACCCCCGGCGAGACTAACTGGGGCTACACCTTC. It is translated as CASRSPRGGRTPGETNWGYTF.

This clonotype was counted between two and nine times. The chain joins TRBV12-3 or TRBV12-4 to TRBJ2-1, with 13 bases that match TRBD2. J gave up 5 bases and V 5 bases, and 3 bases lay outside the gene matches. This CDR3 is 15 amino acids long. The CDR3 sequence: CASSVLAGGHNEQFF. The CDR3 nucleotides read TGTGCCAGCAGTGTACTAGCGGGGGGGCACAATGAGCAGTTCTTC.

As regards this clonotype: One base away lies a much larger clone, so this may be a sequencing read error. This sequence joins TRBV5-1 and TRBJ2-2, with 12 bases identical to TRBD2. This CDR3 spans 18 amino acids. The germline CDR1 and CDR2 sequences are SGHRS and YFSETQ. CDR3 sequence: CASSFLAGGPSTTGELSF. CDR3 DNA sequence: TGCGCCAGCAGCTTCCTAGCGGGAGGGCCCTCGACCACCGGGGAGCTGTCTTTT.

This clonotype has a handful of counts. A much larger clone sits a single nucleotide away, making a read error possible. The rearrangement links TRBV20-1 to TRBJ2-1; D is unclear. This CDR3 region has 12 residues. Germline CDR1 reads DFQATT; CDR2 reads SNEGSKA (reference sequence). DNA for the CDR3: TGCAGTGCTAGATCCCACTACAATGAGCGGTTCTTC. Translation gives CSARSHYNERFF.

The CDR3 protein is CASSIGPEDEQFF. The CDR3 DNA is TGTGCCAGCAGTATAGGGCCCGAGGATGAGCAGTTCTTC. V is TRBV7-9 and J is TRBJ2-1; the D is unclear. The V end was cut by 6 bases, the J end by 8 bases, with 14 bases between. The germline V gene has CDR1 SEHNR and CDR2 FQNEAQ (reference sequence). This CDR3 spans 13 amino acids.

Ten or more counts support this clonotype. The chain uses TRBV28 and TRBJ2-5; the match to TRBD1 covers 9 bases. Germline V gives CDR1 MDHEN, CDR2 SYDVKM. V lost 5 bases to trimming and J lost 2 bases; unmatched junction nucleotides: 21. CDR3 length: 20 amino acids. CDR3 bases: TGTGCCAGCAGTGCCCTTTATGAGGGGGACAGGGAGGGCTCTCAAGAGACCCAGTACTTC. Protein product: CASSALYEGDREGSQETQYF.

At least ten counts were recorded for this clonotype. The chain combines TRBV2 with TRBJ2-1; TRBD1 is a possible D gene (6 bases). The V and J ends lost 7 bases and 0 bases respectively, with 16 bases between them. The CDR3 is 16 residues long. Germline lookup yields CDR1 SNHLY and CDR2 FYNNEI. CDR3 coding DNA: TGTGCCAGCATTCCGCCAAAGGACAGCTCCTACAATGAGCAGTTCTTC. This sequence encodes CASIPPKDSSYNEQFF. Supplemented by reference TRBV2 and TRBJ2-1, the full variable domain reads EPEVTQTPSHQVTQMGQEVILRCVPISNHLYFYWYRQILGQKVEFLVSFYNNEISEKSEIFDDQFSVERPDGSNFTLKIRSTKLEDSAMYFCASIPPKDSSYNEQFFGPGTRLTVL.

This clonotype was seen at least ten times. V is TRBV7-3 and J is TRBJ2-1; 11 bases match TRBD2. Germline V gene sequence: CDR1 SGHTA, CDR2 FQGTGA. After removal of 4 bases from V and 2 bases from J, the junction contained 1 base not matched to a gene. The CDR3 loop spans 15 amino acids. The CDR3 bases are TGTGCCAGCAGCTATAGCGGGAGGGCCTACAATGAGCAGTTCTTC. This codes for CASSYSGRAYNEQFF.